This is a list of T cell receptor beta chains from one sample in a study of T cells after posttransplantation cyclophosphamide. TCRdb's table, derived via immunoSEQ multiplex PCR, lists solely in-frame clones and lacks some. The sample records roughly 49,000 clones, roughly 84% being singletons. Sequenced material: PBMCs. Receptors originate from a man younger than 45 with a blood cancer, CMV-positive, and with a related stem cell donor. The CDR3 runs from the conserved cysteine through the conserved F or W. Each record gives: V gene, J gene, clone size, D gene, CDR3 DNA, CDR3 protein. The D gene is left open where the match is weak. Only some rows state a clone size, as once, few, many or a class for expanded clones.

v_gene: TRBV7-9; j_gene: TRBJ1-1; abundance: few; d_gene: TRBD1; CDR3nt: TGTGCCAGCAGCAGGGGGCTTACTGAAGCTTTCTTT; CDR3aa: CASSRGLTEAFF
v_gene: TRBV5-1; j_gene: TRBJ2-3; abundance: NA; d_gene: NA; CDR3nt: TGCGCCAGCGCCCCAGGGGAGGATACGCAGTATTTT; CDR3aa: CASAPGEDTQYF
v_gene: TRBV7-9; j_gene: TRBJ2-1; abundance: few; d_gene: NA; CDR3nt: TGTGCCAGCAGCTTTGGGCATGAGCAGTTCTTC; CDR3aa: CASSFGHEQFF
v_gene: TRBV18; j_gene: TRBJ2-3; abundance: NA; d_gene: TRBD2; CDR3nt: TGTGCCAGCTCACCAAGGACTAGTTTTAAGAGTACAGATACGCAGTATTTT; CDR3aa: CASSPRTSFKSTDTQYF
v_gene: TRBV7-6; j_gene: TRBJ2-3; abundance: NA; d_gene: NA; CDR3nt: TGTGCCAGCAGCTTAGAAGTGACTAGTTATGGTACCACAGATACGCAGTATTTT; CDR3aa: CASSLEVTSYGTTDTQYF
v_gene: TRBV7-2; j_gene: TRBJ1-3; abundance: NA; d_gene: NA; CDR3nt: TGTGCCAGCAGCTTTACAGGGTTAGGAAACACCATATATTTT; CDR3aa: CASSFTGLGNTIYF
v_gene: TRBV9; j_gene: TRBJ2-3; abundance: NA; d_gene: NA; CDR3nt: TGTGCCAGCAGCGTAGCGGCCTCGGGGAACACAGATACGCAGTATTTT; CDR3aa: CASSVAASGNTDTQYF
v_gene: TRBV13; j_gene: TRBJ2-7; abundance: NA; d_gene: NA; CDR3nt: TGTGCCAGCAGCTTAGGAAGGGTTCAGGGCGAGCAGTACTTC; CDR3aa: CASSLGRVQGEQYF
v_gene: TRBV4-2; j_gene: TRBJ1-2; abundance: NA; d_gene: NA; CDR3nt: TGTGCCAGCAGCCAAGCCCAAGGGGGAGAGTATGGCTACACCTTC; CDR3aa: CASSQAQGGEYGYTF
v_gene: TRBV18; j_gene: TRBJ2-1; abundance: NA; d_gene: TRBD2; CDR3nt: TGTGCCAGCTCACTTATCGGGACTAGCGGTTACAATGAGCAGTTCTTC; CDR3aa: CASSLIGTSGYNEQFF
v_gene: TRBV5-1; j_gene: TRBJ2-7; abundance: NA; d_gene: NA; CDR3nt: TGCGCCAGCAGCCCAAGACAGTCCTACGCCTACGAGCAGTACTTC; CDR3aa: CASSPRQSYAYEQYF
v_gene: TRBV5-5; j_gene: TRBJ1-4; abundance: NA; d_gene: NA; CDR3nt: TGTGCCAGCAGCTTAAGGGTAGGGGCTACTGAAAAACTGTTTTTT; CDR3aa: CASSLRVGATEKLFF
v_gene: TRBV6-1; j_gene: TRBJ1-5; abundance: NA; d_gene: NA; CDR3nt: TGTGCCAGCAGTGAGGGATGGGGGGGCAATCAGCCCCAGCATTTT; CDR3aa: CASSEGWGGNQPQHF
v_gene: TRBV13; j_gene: TRBJ2-7; abundance: NA; d_gene: NA; CDR3nt: TGTGCCAGCAGCTTCGGACTTTACGAGCAGTACTTC; CDR3aa: CASSFGLYEQYF
v_gene: TRBV19; j_gene: TRBJ2-1; abundance: NA; d_gene: TRBD2; CDR3nt: TGTGCCAGTAGTATAGTCAGCGGGAGCTTGTCCGACAATGAGCAGTTCTTC; CDR3aa: CASSIVSGSLSDNEQFF
v_gene: TRBV7-8; j_gene: TRBJ2-7; abundance: NA; d_gene: TRBD2; CDR3nt: TGTGCCAGCAGCGTAGCGGGAGTGCTCACCTACGAGCAGTACTTC; CDR3aa: CASSVAGVLTYEQYF
v_gene: TRBV4-1; j_gene: TRBJ2-7; abundance: NA; d_gene: TRBD2; CDR3nt: TGCGCCAGCAGCCAAGTTCCTTTGCGGGGGGAGCAGTACTTC; CDR3aa: CASSQVPLRGEQYF
v_gene: TRBV7-9; j_gene: TRBJ1-1; abundance: NA; d_gene: TRBD1; CDR3nt: TGTGCCAGCAGCTCACACCTGGACAGGGGAGGGCCTGAAGCTTTCTTT; CDR3aa: CASSSHLDRGGPEAFF
v_gene: TRBV7-6; j_gene: TRBJ2-1; abundance: NA; d_gene: NA; CDR3nt: TGTGCCAGCAGCCCGACGACAGTCAATGAGCAGTTCTTC; CDR3aa: CASSPTTVNEQFF
v_gene: TRBV30; j_gene: TRBJ2-7; abundance: once; d_gene: TRBD1; CDR3nt: TGTGCCTGGAGTGCCGGGACAGTTGGATACGAGCAGTACTTC; CDR3aa: CAWSAGTVGYEQYF
v_gene: TRBV6-5; j_gene: TRBJ2-5; abundance: NA; d_gene: TRBD2; CDR3nt: TGTGCCAGCAGTTACTTGACTAGCGGGAAAGAGACCCAGTACTTC; CDR3aa: CASSYLTSGKETQYF
v_gene: TRBV7-2; j_gene: TRBJ2-7; abundance: NA; d_gene: NA; CDR3nt: TGTGCCAGCAGCTTGGACAGCTCCTACGAGCAGTACTTC; CDR3aa: CASSLDSSYEQYF
v_gene: TRBV30; j_gene: TRBJ1-2; abundance: NA; d_gene: TRBD1; CDR3nt: TGTGCCTGGGACAGGGGCGATCACTATGGCTACACCTTC; CDR3aa: CAWDRGDHYGYTF
v_gene: TRBV19; j_gene: TRBJ1-2; abundance: NA; d_gene: NA; CDR3nt: TGTGCCAGTAGTACCAAGAGCGGGACCCGGAGCCATGGCTACACCTTC; CDR3aa: CASSTKSGTRSHGYTF
v_gene: TRBV28; j_gene: TRBJ2-1; abundance: NA; d_gene: TRBD2; CDR3nt: TGTGCCAGCAGACCGCTAGCGGGGGGCTACAATGAGCAGTTCTTC; CDR3aa: CASRPLAGGYNEQFF
v_gene: TRBV6-5; j_gene: TRBJ1-5; abundance: NA; d_gene: NA; CDR3nt: TGTGCCAGCAGTTACTCGGCAATGCAGCCCCAGCATTTT; CDR3aa: CASSYSAMQPQHF
v_gene: TRBV7-2; j_gene: TRBJ2-3; abundance: NA; d_gene: NA; CDR3nt: TGTGCCAGCAGTCTGGGGGGGCAGGGAGATACGCAGTATTTT; CDR3aa: CASSLGGQGDTQYF